These 3 T cell receptor beta chains originate from one sample sequenced in a study of blood T cells in healthy people across ages. The use of a sample-barcoded 5' primer and a J-beta primer mix characterized a second PCR of roughly 6 to 12 cycles. TCRdb re-called the 5' RACE reads through MiXCR, storing one row per CDR3 protein. The sample has 1.4 million to 1.5 million distinct CDR3 sequences; around 39% are singletons. The specimen sequenced was blood. These receptors were collected from a woman in her late teens or twenties in good health.

The V gene is TRBV5-1, the J gene TRBJ2-3; no clear D gene. Germline V CDR1 and CDR2: SGHRS, YFSETQ. The V end lost 1 base, the J end lost 4 bases, and 13 bases lay between the germline ends. The CDR3 consists of 15 residues. CDR3 sequence: CASSLLGNEADTQYF. As DNA, the CDR3 is TGCGCCAGCAGCTTGCTGGGGAACGAGGCAGATACGCAGTATTTT. Full variable domain (missing parts from reference TRBV5-1 and TRBJ2-3): KAGVTQTPRYLIKTRGQQVTLSCSPISGHRSVSWYQQTPGQGLQFLFEYFSETQRNKGNFPGRFSGRQFSNSRSEMNVSTLELGDSALYLCASSLLGNEADTQYFGPGTRLTVL.

This clonotype was seen a few times. The chain couples TRBV5-5 to TRBJ2-1; the match to TRBD2 covers 12 bases. Per germline, CDR1 SGHKS and CDR2 YYEKEE (reference sequence). The CDR3 extends over 15 amino acids. V dropped 4 bases and J dropped 5; count of bases not matched to a gene: 4. CDR3 loop: CASSPTSGSNNEQFF. The CDR3 DNA reads TGTGCCAGCAGCCCGACTAGCGGGAGCAACAATGAGCAGTTCTTC.

The chain combines TRBV21-1 with TRBJ2-3; TRBD2, the table's D call, was not compared with the DNA. TRBV21-1 is recorded as a pseudogene. The CDR3 has 16 residues. The CDR3 region is CASSKLAGERTDTQYF. DNA of the CDR3: TGTGCCAGCAGCAAACTAGCGGGCGAACGCACAGATACGCAGTATTTT.